This is a list of T cell receptor beta chains from one sample in a study of CD8 T cells in Susac syndrome. MiXCR, run by TCRdb on the immunoSEQ multiplex PCR reads, gives a single entry per CDR3 protein. The sample has some 400,000 distinct CDR3 sequences; more than 80% are singletons. Sequencing was done on a sample of CD8+ T cells from PBMCs. Receptors originate from a human donor with multiple sclerosis. Each CDR3 is given with its conserved first and last residue. A D gene is named only where the DNA matches it firmly. Not all rows give a size; the values are once, few, many and, for expanded clones, a class.

CDR3: CSVWWLVESQETQYF
DNA: TGCAGCGTTTGGTGGCTAGTTGAATCGCAAGAGACCCAGTACTTC
size: once
V: TRBV29-1
J: TRBJ2-5
D: .

CDR3: CAWKVQIGNNEQFF
DNA: TGTGCCTGGAAAGTACAGATAGGGAACAATGAGCAGTTCTTC
size: .
V: TRBV30
J: TRBJ2-1
D: .

CDR3: CASSVDPILDTQYF
DNA: TGTGCCAGCAGCGTAGACCCCATCCTGGATACGCAGTATTTT
size: .
V: TRBV9
J: TRBJ2-3
D: .

CDR3: CASSLGLRLTETQYF
DNA: TGTGCCAGCAGTTTAGGTTTGCGGCTCACGGAGACCCAGTACTTC
size: .
V: TRBV12-3/TRBV12-4
J: TRBJ2-5
D: .

CDR3: CAWSPGQGVYGYTF
DNA: TGTGCCTGGAGTCCCGGACAGGGGGTATATGGCTACACCTTC
size: .
V: TRBV30
J: TRBJ1-2
D: TRBD1

CDR3: CASSSDRGYEQYF
DNA: TGCGCCAGCAGCTCCGACAGGGGGTACGAGCAGTACTTC
size: few
V: TRBV4-1
J: TRBJ2-7
D: TRBD1

CDR3: CASSYEAGGYYEQYF
DNA: TGTGCCAGCAGTTACGAGGCAGGGGGATACTACGAGCAGTACTTC
size: .
V: TRBV6-6
J: TRBJ2-7
D: TRBD1

CDR3: CASSVEPLDEQFF
DNA: TGTGCCAGCAGCGTAGAACCCCTAGACGAGCAGTTCTTC
size: .
V: TRBV9
J: TRBJ2-1
D: .

CDR3: CASSGEPGRTYEQYF
DNA: TGTGCCAGCAGTGGCGAGCCGGGACGGACCTACGAGCAGTACTTC
size: once
V: TRBV2
J: TRBJ2-7
D: .

CDR3: CASSPGRGGSHEQYF
DNA: TGTGCCAGCAGCCCGGGACGGGGGGGCTCCCACGAGCAGTACTTC
size: .
V: TRBV5-4
J: TRBJ2-7
D: TRBD2

CDR3: CASSAALGDNEQFF
DNA: TGTGCCAGCAGTGCCGCCCTAGGTGACAATGAGCAGTTCTTC
size: once
V: TRBV6-4
J: TRBJ2-1
D: .

CDR3: CASSPDSLYTGELFF
DNA: TGTGCCAGTAGCCCAGACTCGCTTTACACCGGGGAGCTGTTTTTT
size: few
V: TRBV19
J: TRBJ2-2
D: .

CDR3: CSTLRGNPDTGELFF
DNA: TGCAGCACCCTGAGGGGTAATCCGGACACCGGGGAGCTGTTTTTT
size: .
V: TRBV29-1
J: TRBJ2-2
D: .

CDR3: CASSDSGNSPLHF
DNA: TGTGCCAGCAGTGACTCCGGTAATTCACCCCTCCACTTT
size: few
V: TRBV6-4
J: TRBJ1-6
D: .

CDR3: CASSLGVEDEQYF
DNA: TGTGCCAGCAGTTTAGGGGTGGAGGACGAGCAGTACTTC
size: once
V: TRBV28
J: TRBJ2-7
D: .

CDR3: CASSIPGADLQLFF
DNA: TGTGCCAGTAGTATCCCCGGGGCAGATTTACAGCTGTTTTTT
size: .
V: TRBV19
J: TRBJ2-2
D: .

CDR3: CASSFTAEEQFF
DNA: TGTGCCAGCAGTTTTACTGCGGAAGAGCAGTTCTTC
size: .
V: TRBV7-9
J: TRBJ2-1
D: .

CDR3: CASSPPGPPIQFF
DNA: TGTGCCAGCAGCCCACCGGGACCCCCTATTCAGTTCTTC
size: few
V: TRBV14
J: TRBJ2-1
D: .

CDR3: CASSIPGPRWALHF
DNA: TGTGCCAGCAGTATCCCAGGGCCCCGTTGGGCCCTCCACTTT
size: .
V: TRBV2
J: TRBJ1-6
D: .

CDR3: CASSQEASGEGYTF
DNA: TGTGCCAGCAGCCAAGAGGCTTCGGGGGAAGGCTACACCTTC
size: .
V: TRBV14
J: TRBJ1-2
D: .

CDR3: CASSSQGKETQYF
DNA: TGTGCCAGCAGTTCACAGGGGAAAGAGACCCAGTACTTC
size: .
V: TRBV28
J: TRBJ2-5
D: TRBD1

CDR3: CASSSRDRVFPEAFF
DNA: TGTGCCAGCAGTAGCCGGGACAGGGTTTTCCCTGAAGCTTTCTTT
size: .
V: TRBV2
J: TRBJ1-1
D: TRBD1

CDR3: CASSQDGGTEAFF
DNA: TGCGCCAGCAGCCAAGATGGGGGCACTGAAGCTTTCTTT
size: few
V: TRBV4-1
J: TRBJ1-1
D: .

CDR3: CASSTLQEIQETQYF
DNA: TGTGCCAGTAGTACGCTTCAGGAGATTCAAGAGACCCAGTACTTC
size: .
V: TRBV19
J: TRBJ2-5
D: .

CDR3: CASSQTGQGESEAFF
DNA: TGCGCCAGCAGCCAAACGGGACAGGGGGAAAGTGAAGCTTTCTTT
size: once
V: TRBV4-1
J: TRBJ1-1
D: TRBD1

CDR3: CASSSRDRGKIYSNQPQHF
DNA: TGTGCCAGCAGTTCCCGGGACAGGGGAAAAATTTATAGCAATCAGCCCCAGCATTTT
size: .
V: TRBV28
J: TRBJ1-5
D: TRBD1

CDR3: CASSFGGTAYGYTF
DNA: TGTGCCAGCAGCTTCGGGGGGACAGCTTATGGCTACACCTTC
size: .
V: TRBV7-8
J: TRBJ1-2
D: TRBD1

CDR3: CAWALAGGPNEQFF
DNA: TGTGCCTGGGCCCTAGCGGGGGGGCCCAATGAGCAGTTCTTC
size: once
V: TRBV30
J: TRBJ2-1
D: TRBD2

CDR3: CASETTGFYGYTF
DNA: TGTGCCAGTGAGACGACAGGGTTCTATGGCTACACCTTC
size: .
V: TRBV19
J: TRBJ1-2
D: TRBD1

CDR3: CASSTGTGSTDTQYF
DNA: TGTGCCAGTAGTACCGGGACAGGGTCGACAGATACGCAGTATTTT
size: few
V: TRBV19
J: TRBJ2-3
D: TRBD1

CDR3: CASSPSTGYGEAFF
DNA: TGTGCCAGCAGCCCGTCGACGGGCTACGGTGAAGCTTTCTTT
size: few
V: TRBV7-9
J: TRBJ1-1
D: .

CDR3: CASSYGTGHTEAFF
DNA: TGTGCCAGCAGTTATGGGACAGGGCACACTGAAGCTTTCTTT
size: .
V: TRBV27
J: TRBJ1-1
D: TRBD1

CDR3: CACPIGNTEAFF
DNA: TGTGCCTGCCCTATAGGGAACACTGAAGCTTTCTTT
size: once
V: TRBV30
J: TRBJ1-1
D: .

CDR3: CASSLSGGDSNQPQHF
DNA: TGTGCCAGCAGTTTATCGGGAGGGGATAGCAATCAGCCCCAGCATTTT
size: .
V: TRBV27
J: TRBJ1-5
D: .

CDR3: CASWAEAGDTEAFF
DNA: TGTGCCAGCTGGGCCGAGGCAGGGGACACTGAAGCTTTCTTT
size: .
V: TRBV7-9
J: TRBJ1-1
D: .

CDR3: CSARPPSGRGSDTQYF
DNA: TGCAGTGCTAGACCGCCTAGCGGGAGAGGTTCAGATACGCAGTATTTT
size: .
V: TRBV20-1
J: TRBJ2-3
D: TRBD2

CDR3: CASSPEGLRDTQYF
DNA: TGTGCCAGCAGCCCGGAGGGACTTAGAGATACGCAGTATTTT
size: .
V: TRBV5-4
J: TRBJ2-3
D: .

CDR3: CASSAKIYNEQFF
DNA: TGTGCCAGCAGTGCCAAGATCTACAATGAGCAGTTCTTC
size: .
V: TRBV6-1
J: TRBJ2-1
D: .

CDR3: CASSYFRQSSNYGYTF
DNA: TGTGCCAGCAGTTACTTTAGACAGTCCTCTAACTATGGCTACACCTTC
size: few
V: TRBV6-5
J: TRBJ1-2
D: .

CDR3: CASSDRSLNTGELFF
DNA: TGTGCCAGCAGTGATCGGTCCCTGAACACCGGGGAGCTGTTTTTT
size: .
V: TRBV2
J: TRBJ2-2
D: .

CDR3: CASTGQQETQYF
DNA: TGTGCCAGCACCGGCCAACAAGAGACCCAGTACTTC
size: .
V: TRBV6-1
J: TRBJ2-5
D: .

CDR3: CASSRVSEGTEAFF
DNA: TGCGCCAGCAGCCGGGTTTCCGAGGGCACTGAAGCTTTCTTT
size: .
V: TRBV4-1
J: TRBJ1-1
D: .

CDR3: CATSIEGEQYF
DNA: TGTGCCACGTCGATTGAGGGCGAGCAGTACTTC
size: .
V: TRBV10-3
J: TRBJ2-7
D: .

CDR3: CASSKTGEGDTEAFF
DNA: TGTGCCAGCAGTAAAACAGGGGAGGGGGACACTGAAGCTTTCTTT
size: .
V: TRBV12-3/TRBV12-4
J: TRBJ1-1
D: TRBD1